This TCR beta chain was documented in a study of graft-versus-host responses after intestinal transplantation (dated by TCRdb to about 2021). Concerning the study at large: Recipients received multivisceral, liver-intestinal, or isolated intestinal transplants. All recipients received anti-thymocyte globulin induction followed by maintenance tacrolimus and steroids for approximately 3 years. Graft-versus-host and host-versus-graft alloreactive T cell clones were tracked in the graft, circulation and bone marrow after intestinal transplantation using bulk TCR-beta CDR3 sequencing. To identify alloreactive clones, pre-transplant mixed lymphocyte reaction products were sequenced and then compared with unstimulated pre-transplant donor and recipient T cells. Of the roughly 24 intestinal transplant recipients enrolled in the cohort, one of whom was a retransplant, a few patients without pretransplant specimens were excluded. A peak of at least 4% donor T cells among recipient peripheral blood mononuclear cells was the definition used for donor T cell macrochimerism. Rather than going through the commercial service, samples from a few later patients were sequenced in-house on an Illumina MiSeq and processed with MiXCR. The study at large found these results: In patients with donor T cell macrochimerism, the allografts had high GvH to HvG T cell clonal ratios. GvH clones were detected in recipient bone marrow, and some of these GvH clones were observed earlier in ileal mucosa or blood, consistent with an intestinal mucosal origin. The conclusions were limited by the relatively low number and heterogeneity of the intestinal transplant patients. Early after transplant, peak levels of circulating GvH clones were found to be associated with declines in HvG clones.

This sample's time point label indicates: cells obtained before transplantation from donor or recipient. CD3+CD4+ and CD3+CD8+ populations were FACS-sorted from unstimulated pre-transplant donor and recipient cells taken from spleen or lymph nodes. From cysteine to phenylalanine, the CDR3 is 15 amino acids long. Only the CDR3 part of the read is kept: 45 bases, read in frame from the first base. V trim: 5 bases; J trim: 5 bases; unmatched bases: 5. Based on the germline V gene, the CDR1 and CDR2 sequences are MRHNA and SNTAGT. As for this clone: There is no known antigen for this receptor. No base quality information exists; no much larger clone differs at one position.

Library construction relied on the immunoSEQ multiplex PCR assay. For most patients, genomic DNA was isolated with the Qiagen DNeasy Blood and Tissue Kit and shipped frozen to Adaptive Biotechnologies for TCR sequencing. For most patients, genomic DNA was subjected to high-throughput TCR-beta CDR3 sequencing by Adaptive Biotechnologies. Concerning the study's data processing: TCR sequencing data for some 17 patients were retrieved from Adaptive's ImmunoSEQ software; a few other patients were processed with MiXCR and VDJtools. CD4 versus CD8 sorting errors were corrected by removing sequences found in both subsets at a frequency ratio below 5:1. CDR3 nucleotide sequences shared between donor and recipient were removed because the origin of such sequences could not be assigned. To count as alloreactive, a clone needed at least 2-fold expansion over unstimulated cells and a minimum CFSE-low frequency of 0.002% (template counts) or 0.001% (read counts). Mappable clones were those detected in sequenced pre-transplant spleen, lymph node, or MLR CFSE-low populations of the donor or recipient. The cumulative frequency of alloreactive clones was calculated as a percentage of all sequences, weighted by copy number. The clones in this table, taken by TCRdb from immuneACCESS, are in-frame only. Not every clone is retained; where verified, under half of the shortfall comes from an unresolved V gene, and the cause of the rest is unknown. V, J and clone size derive from that table, while D and trimming were established from the DNA sequence. The sample has about 88,000 clones on record, 80% to 95% of them singletons. Jointly, the top ten make up about 0.38% of the sample.

The source is a human donor who was the organ donor for an intestinal transplant. The source material was unstimulated CD4+ T cells sorted from spleen or lymph node cells, sampled before transplant. The chain was built from TRBV6-4 and TRBJ2-1; 11 bases in between match TRBD2. The CDR3 reads CASSLTSGRNNEQFF. The sequenced DNA is TGTGCCAGCAGTTTAACTAGCGGGAGAAACAATGAGCAGTTCTTC.